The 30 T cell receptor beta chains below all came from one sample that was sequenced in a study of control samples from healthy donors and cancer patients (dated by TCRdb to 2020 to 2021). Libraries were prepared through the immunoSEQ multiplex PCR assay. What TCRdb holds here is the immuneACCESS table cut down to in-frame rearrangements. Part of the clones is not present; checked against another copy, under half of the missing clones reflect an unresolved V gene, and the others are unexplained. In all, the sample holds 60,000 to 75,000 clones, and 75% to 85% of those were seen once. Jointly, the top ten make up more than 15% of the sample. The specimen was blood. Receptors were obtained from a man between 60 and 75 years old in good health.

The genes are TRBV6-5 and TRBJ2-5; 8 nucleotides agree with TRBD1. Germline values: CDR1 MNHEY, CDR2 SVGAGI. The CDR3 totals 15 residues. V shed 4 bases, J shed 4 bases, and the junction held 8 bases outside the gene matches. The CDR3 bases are TGTGCCAGCAGTTCCTCTTCAGGGGGCCGAGAGACCCAGTACTTC. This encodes CASSSSSGGRETQYF.

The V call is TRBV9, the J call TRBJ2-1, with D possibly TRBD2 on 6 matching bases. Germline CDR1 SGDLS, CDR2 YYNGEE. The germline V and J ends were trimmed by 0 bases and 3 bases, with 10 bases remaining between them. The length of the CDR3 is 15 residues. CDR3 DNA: TGTGCCAGCAGCGTAGATGGAGCGGGCTACAATGAGCAGTTCTTC. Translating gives CASSVDGAGYNEQFF.

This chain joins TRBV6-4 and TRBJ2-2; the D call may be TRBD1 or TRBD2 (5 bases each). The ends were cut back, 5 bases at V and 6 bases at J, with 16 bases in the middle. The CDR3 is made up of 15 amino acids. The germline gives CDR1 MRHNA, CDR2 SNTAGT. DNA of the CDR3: TGTGCCAGCAGTACCGGGGACGGTATCGCCGGGGAGCTGTTTTTT. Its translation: CASSTGDGIAGELFF.

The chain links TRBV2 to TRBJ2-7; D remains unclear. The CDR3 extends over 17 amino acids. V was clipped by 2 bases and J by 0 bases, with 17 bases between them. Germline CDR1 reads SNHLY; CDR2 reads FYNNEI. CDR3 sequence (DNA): TGTGCCAGCAGTGAAATAGAGCGTTCGGGCTACTCCTACGAGCAGTACTTC. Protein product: CASSEIERSGYSYEQYF.

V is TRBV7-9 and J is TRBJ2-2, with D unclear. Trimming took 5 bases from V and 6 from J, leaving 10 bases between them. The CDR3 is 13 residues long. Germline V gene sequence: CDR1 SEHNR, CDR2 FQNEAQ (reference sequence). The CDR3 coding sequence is TGTGCCAGCAGCCAAAGACCCTCCGGGGAGCTGTTTTTT. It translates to CASSQRPSGELFF.

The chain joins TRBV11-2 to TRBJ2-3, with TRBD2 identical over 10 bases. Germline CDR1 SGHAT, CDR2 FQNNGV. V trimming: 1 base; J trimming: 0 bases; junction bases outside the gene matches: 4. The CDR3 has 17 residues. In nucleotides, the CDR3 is TGTGCCAGCAGCTTAGTTACGACTAGCGGGAGCACAGATACGCAGTATTTT. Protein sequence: CASSLVTTSGSTDTQYF.

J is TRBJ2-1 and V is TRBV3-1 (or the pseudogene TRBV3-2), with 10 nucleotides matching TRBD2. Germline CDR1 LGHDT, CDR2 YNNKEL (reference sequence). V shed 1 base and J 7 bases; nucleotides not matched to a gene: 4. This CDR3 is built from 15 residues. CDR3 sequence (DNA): TGTGCCAGCAGCCAAGGACTAGCGGGTAAAAATGAGCAGTTCTTC. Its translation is CASSQGLAGKNEQFF.

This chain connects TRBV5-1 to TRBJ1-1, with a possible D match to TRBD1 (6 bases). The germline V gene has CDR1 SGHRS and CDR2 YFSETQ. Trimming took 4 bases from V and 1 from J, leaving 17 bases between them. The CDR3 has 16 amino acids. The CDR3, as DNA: TGCGCCAGCAGCCCGGACTGGACAGCCGAGAACACTGAAGCTTTCTTT. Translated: CASSPDWTAENTEAFF.

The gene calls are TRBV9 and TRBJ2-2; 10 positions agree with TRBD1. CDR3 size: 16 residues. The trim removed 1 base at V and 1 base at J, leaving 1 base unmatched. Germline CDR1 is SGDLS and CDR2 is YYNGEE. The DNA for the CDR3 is TGTGCCAGCAGCGTAAGGACAGGGGGGAACACCGGGGAGCTGTTTTTT. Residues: CASSVRTGGNTGELFF. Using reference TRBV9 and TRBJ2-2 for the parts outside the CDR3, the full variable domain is DSGVTQTPKHLITATGQRVTLRCSPRSGDLSVYWYQQSLDQGLQFLIQYYNGEERAKGNILERFSAQQFPDLHSELNLSSLELGDSALYFCASSVRTGGNTGELFFGEGSRLTVL.

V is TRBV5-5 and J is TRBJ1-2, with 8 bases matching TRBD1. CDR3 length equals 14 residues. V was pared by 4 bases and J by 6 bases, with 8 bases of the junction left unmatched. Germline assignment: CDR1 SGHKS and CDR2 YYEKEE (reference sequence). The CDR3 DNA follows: TGTGCCAGCAGCCCGACAGGGGCGCAGGATGGCTACACCTTC. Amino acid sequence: CASSPTGAQDGYTF.

The CDR3 sequence is CASSQDPYEQYF. DNA of the CDR3: TGTGCCAGCAGCCAAGACCCCTACGAGCAGTACTTC. The rearrangement links TRBV3-1 (or the pseudogene TRBV3-2) to TRBJ2-7; no reliable D call. This CDR3 has 12 amino acids. Trimming shortened V by 0 bases and J by 2 bases, and 2 bases separated the two germline ends. Germline-derived CDR1 and CDR2 are LGHDT and YNNKEL (reference sequence).

CDR3 nucleotides: TGTGCCAGCAGCTTGGTGGCTAGCGAAGATACGCAGTATTTT. It encodes CASSLVASEDTQYF. J is TRBJ2-3 and V is TRBV5-6; D may be TRBD2 (6 bases). Germline lookup yields CDR1 SGHDT and CDR2 YYEEEE. CDR3 length: 14 residues. V gave up 0 bases and J gave up 5 bases, with 10 bases separating them. Supplemented by reference TRBV5-6 and TRBJ2-3, the full variable domain reads DAGVTQSPTHLIKTRGQQVTLRCSPKSGHDTVSWYQQALGQGPQFIFQYYEEEERQRGNFPDRFSGHQFPNYSSELNVNALLLGDSALYLCASSLVASEDTQYFGPGTRLTVL.

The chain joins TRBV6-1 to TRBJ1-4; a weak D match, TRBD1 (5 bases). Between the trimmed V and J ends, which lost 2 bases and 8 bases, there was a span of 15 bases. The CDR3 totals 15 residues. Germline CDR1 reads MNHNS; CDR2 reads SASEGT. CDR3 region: CASSETGTIREKLFF. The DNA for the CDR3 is TGTGCCAGCAGTGAAACCGGGACTATTCGGGAAAAACTGTTTTTT.

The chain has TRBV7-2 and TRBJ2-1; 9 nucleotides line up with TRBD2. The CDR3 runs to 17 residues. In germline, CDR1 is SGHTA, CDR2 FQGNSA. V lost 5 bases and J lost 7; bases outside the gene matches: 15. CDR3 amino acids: CASSPKRGGRVRNEQFF. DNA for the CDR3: TGTGCCAGCAGCCCTAAGCGAGGCGGGAGGGTGAGGAATGAGCAGTTCTTC.

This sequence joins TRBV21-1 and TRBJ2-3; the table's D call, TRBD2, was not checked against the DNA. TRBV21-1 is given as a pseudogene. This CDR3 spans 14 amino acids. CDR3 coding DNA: TGTGCAGGCCGGGAGGGGGCGATCCCCGGGACGCAGTATTTT. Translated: CAGREGAIPGTQYF.

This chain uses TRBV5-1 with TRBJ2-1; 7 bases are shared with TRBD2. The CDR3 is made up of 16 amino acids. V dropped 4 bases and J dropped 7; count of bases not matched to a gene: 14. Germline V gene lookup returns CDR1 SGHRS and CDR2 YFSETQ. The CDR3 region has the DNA TGCGCCAGCAGCGTTACTAGCGCCGGAGATCGGAATGAGCAGTTCTTC. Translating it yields CASSVTSAGDRNEQFF.

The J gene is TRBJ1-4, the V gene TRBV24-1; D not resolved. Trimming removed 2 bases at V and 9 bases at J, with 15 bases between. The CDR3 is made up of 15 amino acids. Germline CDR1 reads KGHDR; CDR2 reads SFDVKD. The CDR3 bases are TGTGCCACCAGTGATTCCTCGGAAGGCGGGAAAAAACTGTTTTTT. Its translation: CATSDSSEGGKKLFF.

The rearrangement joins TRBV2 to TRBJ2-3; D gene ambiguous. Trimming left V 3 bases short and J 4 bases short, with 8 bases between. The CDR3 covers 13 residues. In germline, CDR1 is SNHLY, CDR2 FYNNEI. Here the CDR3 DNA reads TGTGCCAGCAGTGATGTCAACTCAGATACGCAGTATTTT. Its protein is CASSDVNSDTQYF.

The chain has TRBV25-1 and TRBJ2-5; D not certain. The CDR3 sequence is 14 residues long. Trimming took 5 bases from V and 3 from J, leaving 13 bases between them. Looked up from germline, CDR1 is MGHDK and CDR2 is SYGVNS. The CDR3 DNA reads TGTGCCAGCAGTAAACGATGGACGGAAGAGACCCAGTACTTC. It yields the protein CASSKRWTEETQYF. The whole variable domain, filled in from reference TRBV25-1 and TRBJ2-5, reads EADIYQTPRYLVIGTGKKITLECSQTMGHDKMYWYQQDPGMELHLIHYSYGVNSTEKGDLSSESTVSRIRTEHFPLTLESARPSHTSQYLCASSKRWTEETQYFGPGTRLLVL.

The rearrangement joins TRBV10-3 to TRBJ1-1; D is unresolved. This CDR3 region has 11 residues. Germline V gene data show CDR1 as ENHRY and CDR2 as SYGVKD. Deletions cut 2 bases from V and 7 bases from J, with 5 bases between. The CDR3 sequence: CAISEGGEAFF. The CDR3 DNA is TGTGCCATCAGTGAGGGAGGTGAAGCTTTCTTT.

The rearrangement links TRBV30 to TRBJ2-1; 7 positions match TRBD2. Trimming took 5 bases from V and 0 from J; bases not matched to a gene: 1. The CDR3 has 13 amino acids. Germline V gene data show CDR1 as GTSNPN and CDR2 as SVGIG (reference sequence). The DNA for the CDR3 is TGTGCCTGGGAGCGGGGCTCCTACAATGAGCAGTTCTTC. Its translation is CAWERGSYNEQFF.

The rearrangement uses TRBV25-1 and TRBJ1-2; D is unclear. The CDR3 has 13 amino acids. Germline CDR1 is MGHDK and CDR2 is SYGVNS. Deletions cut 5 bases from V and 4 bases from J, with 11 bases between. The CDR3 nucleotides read TGTGCCAGCAGTAAGAACCGGGGCTATGGCTACACCTTC. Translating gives CASSKNRGYGYTF.

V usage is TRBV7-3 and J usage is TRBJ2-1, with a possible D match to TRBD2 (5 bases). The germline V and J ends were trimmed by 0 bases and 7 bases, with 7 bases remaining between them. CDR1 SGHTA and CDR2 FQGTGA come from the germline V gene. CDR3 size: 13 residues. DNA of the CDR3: TGTGCCAGCAGCTTAACGACGGGGAATGAGCAGTTCTTC. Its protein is CASSLTTGNEQFF.

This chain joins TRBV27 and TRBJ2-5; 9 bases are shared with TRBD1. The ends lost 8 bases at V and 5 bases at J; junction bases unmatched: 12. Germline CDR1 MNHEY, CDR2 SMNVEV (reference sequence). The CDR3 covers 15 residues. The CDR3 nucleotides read TGTGCCAGCCGACCTCCGGACAGGGGTGTGGAGACCCAGTACTTC. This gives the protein CASRPPDRGVETQYF.

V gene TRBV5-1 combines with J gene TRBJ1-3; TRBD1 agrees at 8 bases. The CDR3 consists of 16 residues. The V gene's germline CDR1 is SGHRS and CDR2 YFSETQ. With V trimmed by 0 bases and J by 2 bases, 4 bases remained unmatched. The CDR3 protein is CASSLGTGSPGNTIYF. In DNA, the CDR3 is TGCGCCAGCAGCTTGGGGACAGGGAGCCCTGGAAACACCATATATTTT.

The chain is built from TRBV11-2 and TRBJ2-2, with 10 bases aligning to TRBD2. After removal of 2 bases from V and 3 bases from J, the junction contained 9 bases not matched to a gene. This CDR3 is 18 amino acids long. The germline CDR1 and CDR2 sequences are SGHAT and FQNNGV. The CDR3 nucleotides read TGTGCCAGCAGCTTACGAGCCCAAGGACTAGCGGACACCGGGGAGCTGTTTTTT. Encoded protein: CASSLRAQGLADTGELFF. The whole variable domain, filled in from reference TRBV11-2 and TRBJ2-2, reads EAGVAQSPRYKIIEKRQSVAFWCNPISGHATLYWYQQILGQGPKLLIQFQNNGVVDDSQLPKDRFSAERLKGVDSTLKIQPAKLEDSAVYLCASSLRAQGLADTGELFFGEGSRLTVL.

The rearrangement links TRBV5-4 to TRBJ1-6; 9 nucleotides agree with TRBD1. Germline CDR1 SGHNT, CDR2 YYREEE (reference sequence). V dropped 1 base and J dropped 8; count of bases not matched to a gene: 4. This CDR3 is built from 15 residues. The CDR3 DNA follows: TGTGCCAGCAGCTTGTCTGGGACAGGGTATTCACCCCTCCACTTT. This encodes CASSLSGTGYSPLHF.

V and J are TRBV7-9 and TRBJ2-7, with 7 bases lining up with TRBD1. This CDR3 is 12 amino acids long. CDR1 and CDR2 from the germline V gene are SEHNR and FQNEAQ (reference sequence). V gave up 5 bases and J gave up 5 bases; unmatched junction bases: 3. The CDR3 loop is CASSRQGHEQYF. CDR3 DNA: TGTGCCAGCAGCCGACAGGGCCACGAGCAGTACTTC.

CDR3 protein: CASSARLAGQRNEQFF. The CDR3 nucleotides read TGTGCCAGCAGCGCCAGACTAGCGGGACAGCGGAATGAGCAGTTCTTC. The chain carries TRBV11-2 and TRBJ2-1, with TRBD2 identical over 11 bases. The CDR3 extends over 16 amino acids. Germline V gene sequence: CDR1 SGHAT, CDR2 FQNNGV. The junction had 10 bases not matched to a gene; V was cut back by 5 bases and J by 7 bases.

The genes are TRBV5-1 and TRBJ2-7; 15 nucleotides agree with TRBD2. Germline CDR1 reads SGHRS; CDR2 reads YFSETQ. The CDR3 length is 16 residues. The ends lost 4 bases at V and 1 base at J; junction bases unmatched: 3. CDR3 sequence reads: CASSPGLAGGSYEQYF. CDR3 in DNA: TGCGCCAGCAGCCCGGGACTAGCGGGAGGTTCCTACGAGCAGTACTTC.